A single T cell receptor beta chain is shown here with its context. There are 15 residues in the CDR3. The V and J ends lost 5 bases and 0 bases, in that order; junction bases with no gene match: 3. The germline V gene encodes CDR1 PRHDT and CDR2 FYEKMQ (reference sequence). These data originate in a study of T cell changes during pregnancy in multiple sclerosis. Sequenced by immunoSEQ multiplex PCR; TCRdb stores in-frame clones only, minus some. Of about 44,000 clones listed, approximately 96% were seen once; the top ten hold 0.75% to 0.9%. This sample comprised peripheral blood, obtained in the second trimester of pregnancy. The clonotype was recovered from a female donor with multiple sclerosis, enrolled in a pregnancy study. This chain joins TRBV13 and TRBJ2-3, with 9 bases identical to TRBD1. For the CDR3, the DNA is TGTGCCAGCAGCGGGACAGGGTTTAGCACAGATACGCAGTATTTT. Its translation: CASSGTGFSTDTQYF.